This T cell receptor (beta chain) was observed in a study of blood T cells in healthy people across ages. A J-beta primer mix and a sample-barcoded 5' primer were used in a second PCR of roughly 6 to 12 cycles. Each CDR3 protein is one row after TCRdb ran MiXCR on the 5' RACE reads. The sample has 590,000 or so distinct CDR3 sequences, around 31% seen once. The source of this sequence is a woman over 75 in good health. Sequenced material: blood.

CDR3 region: CASSLRVAKNIQYF. The CDR3 DNA sequence: TGTGCCAGCAGCTTAAGGGTAGCCAAAAACATTCAGTACTTC. The rearrangement joins TRBV7-9 to TRBJ2-4; no clear D gene. Looked up from germline, CDR1 is SEHNR and CDR2 is FQNEAQ (reference sequence). The CDR3 consists of 14 residues. V lost 2 bases to trimming and J lost 0 bases, with 5 bases between them.